This T cell receptor beta chain is drawn from a study of cytomegalovirus exposure and HLA in healthy donors. Study-wide results and limits: It was reported that the classifier diagnosed cytomegalovirus status with high specificity and sensitivity in both the original and validation cohorts.

PCR primers comprised 60 Vbeta and 13 Jbeta primers. The table came from immunoSEQ multiplex PCR; TCRdb's copy has only in-frame clones and leaves some out. The sample shows 220,000 or so clones, about 81% of them seen only once. Every donor was a healthy person donating bone marrow. On this clone: The target antigen is unknown.

This clonotype originated in a woman between 35 and 50 years old in good health and CMV-seronegative. The sequenced sample consisted of PBMCs.

CDR3: CASSQDDMGLAGAYEQYF. The CDR3 DNA sequence: TGCGCCAGCAGCCAAGACGATATGGGACTAGCGGGAGCCTACGAGCAGTACTTC. V and J are TRBV4-1 and TRBJ2-7, with 14 positions matching TRBD2. This CDR3 has 18 amino acids. Looked up from germline, CDR1 is MGHRA and CDR2 is YSYEKL. V lost 0 bases to trimming and J lost 2 bases; unmatched junction nucleotides: 6.